This T cell receptor beta chain appears in the sequencing data of a study of response to subunit inactivated influenza vaccine. V was shortened by 2 bases and J by 3 bases, with 12 bases between the two germline ends. Germline CDR1 is SGHRS and CDR2 is YFSETQ. The CDR3 length is 14 residues. This clonotype came up a few times. The antigen is undetermined. In TCRdb, the RT-PCR reads were re-called with MiXCR into one record per CDR3 protein. The sample yields about 520,000 distinct CDR3 sequences, 25% seen once. Findings of the study overall: It was suggested by the authors that few new T cells are recruited by each seasonal influenza vaccination.

The origin of this receptor is a man aged 50 or older who received an inactivated influenza vaccine. The chain employs TRBV5-1 and TRBJ2-7, with D unclear. The sample was CD4+ T cells sorted from PBMCs, taken roughly 5 days after vaccination. CDR3 in DNA: TGCGCCAGCAGCTTAGGGTCAGCTTTCTACGAGCAGTACTTC. It specifies CASSLGSAFYEQYF.